This TCR beta chain was obtained from a study of blood T cell repertoires in COVID-19. Study-level information: The United States, Italy and Spain provided the acute and convalescent COVID-19 samples. Sources were T cells, B-cell-depleted T cells, or PBMCs; the material itself was cDNA or gDNA.

In the original analysis: Nucleated cell number was recorded as an estimate derived from reference gene primer amplification. The assay was immunoSEQ multiplex PCR, and TCRdb's table has in-frame clones only and misses some. The D gene and trimming were derived from the DNA, and the V and J assignments and clone size from that table. This repertoire shows about 97,000 clones, about nine tenths found once; its top ten account for 1.5% to 2%. The CDR3 loop spans 16 amino acids. CDR1 and CDR2 (germline): MNHEY, SVGAGI. V lost 0 bases and J 3 bases, leaving 15 bases between the germline ends. This rearrangement joins TRBV6-5 to TRBJ2-7; perhaps TRBD1 as D (5 bases). The receptor comes from a man aged 55 to 70 with acute or convalescent COVID-19. The sequencing sample was made of peripheral blood. The CDR3 DNA sequence: TGTGCCAGCAGTTACTCCGCCGACAGCACAAACTACGAGCAGTACTTC. Encoded protein: CASSYSADSTNYEQYF.